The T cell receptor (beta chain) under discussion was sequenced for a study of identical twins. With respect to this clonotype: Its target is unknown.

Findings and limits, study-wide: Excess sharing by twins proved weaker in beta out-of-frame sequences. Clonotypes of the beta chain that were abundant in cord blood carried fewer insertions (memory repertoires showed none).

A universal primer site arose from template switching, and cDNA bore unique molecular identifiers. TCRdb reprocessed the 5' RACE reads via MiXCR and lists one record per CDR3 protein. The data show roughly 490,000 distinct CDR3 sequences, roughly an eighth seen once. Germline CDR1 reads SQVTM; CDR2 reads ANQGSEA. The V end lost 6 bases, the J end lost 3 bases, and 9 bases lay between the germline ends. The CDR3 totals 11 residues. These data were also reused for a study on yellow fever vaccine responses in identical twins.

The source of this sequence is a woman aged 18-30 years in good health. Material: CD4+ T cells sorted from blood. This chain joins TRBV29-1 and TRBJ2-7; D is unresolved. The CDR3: CSVTRDYEQYF. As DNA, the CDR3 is TGCAGCGTGACCCGAGACTACGAGCAGTACTTC.